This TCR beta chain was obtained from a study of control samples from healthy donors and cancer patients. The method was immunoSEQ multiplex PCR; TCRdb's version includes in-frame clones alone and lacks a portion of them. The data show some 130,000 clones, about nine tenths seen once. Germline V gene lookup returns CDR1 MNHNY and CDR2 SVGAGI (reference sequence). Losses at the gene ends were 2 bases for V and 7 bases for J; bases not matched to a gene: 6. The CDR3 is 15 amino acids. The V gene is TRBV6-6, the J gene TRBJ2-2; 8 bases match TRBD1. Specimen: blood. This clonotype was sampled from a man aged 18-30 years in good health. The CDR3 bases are TGTGCCAGCAGTTACGGCCAGGGGGCCGGCGGGGAGCTGTTTTTT. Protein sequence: CASSYGQGAGGELFF.